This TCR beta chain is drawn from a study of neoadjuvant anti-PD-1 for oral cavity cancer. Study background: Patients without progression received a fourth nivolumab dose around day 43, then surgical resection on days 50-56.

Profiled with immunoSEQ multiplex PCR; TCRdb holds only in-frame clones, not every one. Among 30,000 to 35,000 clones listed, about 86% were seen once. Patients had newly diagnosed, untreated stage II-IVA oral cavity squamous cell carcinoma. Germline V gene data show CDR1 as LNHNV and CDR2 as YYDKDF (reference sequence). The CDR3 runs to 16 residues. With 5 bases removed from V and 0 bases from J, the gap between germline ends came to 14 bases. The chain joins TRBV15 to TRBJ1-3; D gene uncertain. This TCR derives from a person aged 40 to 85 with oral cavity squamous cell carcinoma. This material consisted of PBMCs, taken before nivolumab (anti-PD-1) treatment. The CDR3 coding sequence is TGTGCCACCAGCCCCTCTCGGGTTCTCTCTGGAAACACCATATATTTT. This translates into CATSPSRVLSGNTIYF.